This T cell receptor (beta chain) was observed in a study of regulatory T cells in long-lasting Graves disease. This clonotype has a single count. TCR beta libraries were built with iRepertoire HTBI primers and Arm-PCR of CDR3 regions. Each CDR3 protein is one row after TCRdb ran MiXCR on the multiplex PCR reads. The sample comprises a few hundred thousand distinct CDR3 sequences, 15% to 20% of which are singletons, and around 13% rests with the top ten. With V trimmed by 6 bases and J by 5 bases, 8 bases remained unmatched. The CDR3 sequence is 15 residues long. Germline CDR1 reads DFQATT; CDR2 reads SNEGSKA (reference sequence). Sample time point: newly diagnosed GD, antithyroid drugs for less than 3 months. The authors made the TCR library using RNA they extracted from PBMCs. In addition, the sample was reused for a study of T cells in Graves' hyperthyroidism and ophthalmopathy. That work contributes: Blood also showed most of the thyroid clonotypes that were expanded above 0.001.

This sample comprised peripheral blood mononuclear cells (PBMCs), obtained at new diagnosis, from a patient treated with antithyroid drugs. The genes are TRBV20-1 and TRBJ2-5; 14 bases are shared with TRBD2. The sequence was collected from a woman in her twenties or thirties with Graves disease. CDR3 region: CSAETSGGARETQYF. DNA for the CDR3: TGCAGTGCAGAGACTAGCGGGGGGGCACGGGAGACCCAGTACTTC.